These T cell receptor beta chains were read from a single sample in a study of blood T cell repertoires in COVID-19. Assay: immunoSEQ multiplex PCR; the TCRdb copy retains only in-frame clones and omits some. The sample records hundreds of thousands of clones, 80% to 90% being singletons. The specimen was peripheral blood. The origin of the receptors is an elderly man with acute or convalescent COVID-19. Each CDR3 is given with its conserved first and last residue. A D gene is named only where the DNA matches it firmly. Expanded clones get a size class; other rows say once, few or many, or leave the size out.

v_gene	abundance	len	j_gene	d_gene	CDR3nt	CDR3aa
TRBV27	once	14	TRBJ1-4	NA	TGTGCCAGCAGTTTAGCGTCGAATAATGAAAAACTGTTTTTT	CASSLASNNEKLFF
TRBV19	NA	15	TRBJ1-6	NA	TGTGCCAGTCGGCGGGGGGGCGAGGATAATTCACCCCTCCACTTT	CASRRGGEDNSPLHF
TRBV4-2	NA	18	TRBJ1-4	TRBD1	TGTGCCAGCAGCCCTGGCCCGGGGACAGGGGGGACGGATGAAAAACTGTTTTTT	CASSPGPGTGGTDEKLFF
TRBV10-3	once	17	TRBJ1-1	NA	TGTGCCATCAGTGGGCAGGCCGCGGGACCTACGAACACTGAAGCTTTCTTT	CAISGQAAGPTNTEAFF
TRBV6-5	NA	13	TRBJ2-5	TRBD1	TGTGCCAGCACAGGGGGCAATCTAGAGACCCAGTACTTC	CASTGGNLETQYF
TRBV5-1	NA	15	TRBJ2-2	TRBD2	TGCGCCAGCAGCCCACTAGCGGGAGACACCGGGGAGCTGTTTTTT	CASSPLAGDTGELFF
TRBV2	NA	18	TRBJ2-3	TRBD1	TGTGCCAGCAGTGAAACCGCCGGACAGGGTTTGAGCACAGATACGCAGTATTTT	CASSETAGQGLSTDTQYF
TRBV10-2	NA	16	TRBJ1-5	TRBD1	TGCGCCAGCAGTGGGGCGACAGGGGTCGGCAATCAGCCCCAGCATTTT	CASSGATGVGNQPQHF
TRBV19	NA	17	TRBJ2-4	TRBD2	TGTGCCAGTAGTGTACTTAGCGGGAGTAGAGCCAAAAACATTCAGTACTTC	CASSVLSGSRAKNIQYF
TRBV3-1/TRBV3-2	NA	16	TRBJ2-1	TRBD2	TGTGCCAGCAGCCAAGTTATTCGTCTAGCGGGGGCCGAGCAGTTCTTC	CASSQVIRLAGAEQFF
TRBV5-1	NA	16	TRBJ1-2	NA	TGCGCCAGCAGCTTGGCCCCTGCGGCACCCAGCTCTGGCTACACCTTC	CASSLAPAAPSSGYTF
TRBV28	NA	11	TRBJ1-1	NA	TGTGCCACGGGACAAATGGCTGAAGCTTTCTTT	CATGQMAEAFF
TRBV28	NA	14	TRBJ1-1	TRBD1	TGTGCCAGCAGTACCGACAGGGGGCGGACTGAAGCTTTCTTT	CASSTDRGRTEAFF